The rows below give T cell receptor beta chains drawn from one sample of a study of blood T cell repertoires in COVID-19. TCRdb's table, derived via immunoSEQ multiplex PCR, lists solely in-frame clones and lacks some. Among around 390,000 clones listed, approximately 87% were seen once. The material sequenced was PBMCs or T cells enriched from blood (not recorded which). All receptors come from a woman aged 45-65 years who had recovered from COVID-19. The CDR3 runs from the conserved cysteine through the conserved F or W. The order of the fields is J gene, D gene, V gene, CDR3 length, clone size, CDR3 protein, CDR3 DNA. D genes are given only for firm matches. Clone size is shown for a subset of rows, as once, few, many or a class of expanded clone.

j_call: TRBJ2-3; d_call: TRBD1; v_call: TRBV30; cdr3_length: 16; clone_size: once; cdr3_aa: CAWSVGTGEDTDTQYF; cdr3_nt: TGTGCCTGGAGTGTTGGGACAGGGGAGGACACAGATACGCAGTATTTT
j_call: TRBJ2-5; d_call: .; v_call: TRBV7-9; cdr3_length: 16; clone_size: .; cdr3_aa: CASSLAGGGSQETQYF; cdr3_nt: TGTGCCAGCAGCTTAGCCGGCGGGGGCTCTCAAGAGACCCAGTACTTC
j_call: TRBJ1-2; d_call: .; v_call: TRBV2; cdr3_length: 13; clone_size: .; cdr3_aa: CASRGAPGYGYTF; cdr3_nt: TGTGCCAGCAGGGGAGCCCCAGGCTATGGCTACACCTTC
j_call: TRBJ2-7; d_call: .; v_call: TRBV6-1; cdr3_length: 14; clone_size: .; cdr3_aa: CASSLGGGVYEQYF; cdr3_nt: TGTGCCAGCAGTCTAGGTGGAGGGGTATACGAGCAGTACTTC
j_call: TRBJ1-4; d_call: TRBD1; v_call: TRBV5-6; cdr3_length: 17; clone_size: .; cdr3_aa: CASSKPGQGATNEKLFF; cdr3_nt: TGTGCCAGCAGCAAACCGGGACAGGGGGCAACTAATGAAAAACTGTTTTTT
j_call: TRBJ2-1; d_call: TRBD2; v_call: TRBV7-8; cdr3_length: 16; clone_size: .; cdr3_aa: CASSLTTSGGATEQFF; cdr3_nt: TGTGCCAGCAGCTTAACGACTAGCGGGGGGGCCACTGAGCAGTTCTTC
j_call: TRBJ1-2; d_call: TRBD1; v_call: TRBV9; cdr3_length: 13; clone_size: .; cdr3_aa: CASSPGGGGGYTF; cdr3_nt: TGTGCCAGCTCCCCCGGAGGGGGCGGCGGCTACACCTTC
j_call: TRBJ1-4; d_call: .; v_call: TRBV18; cdr3_length: 16; clone_size: .; cdr3_aa: CASSLNRVTTNEKLFF; cdr3_nt: TGTGCCAGCTCCCTAAACAGGGTAACAACTAATGAAAAACTGTTTTTT
j_call: TRBJ1-1; d_call: TRBD1; v_call: TRBV27; cdr3_length: 15; clone_size: .; cdr3_aa: CASSTETGMNTEAFF; cdr3_nt: TGTGCCAGCAGTACCGAGACAGGGATGAACACTGAAGCTTTCTTT
j_call: TRBJ1-2; d_call: TRBD1; v_call: TRBV7-2; cdr3_length: 17; clone_size: .; cdr3_aa: CASSLRPQGQGRVGYTF; cdr3_nt: TGTGCCAGCAGCTTACGGCCTCAGGGACAGGGAAGAGTTGGCTACACCTTC
j_call: TRBJ1-5; d_call: TRBD1; v_call: TRBV7-9; cdr3_length: 16; clone_size: once; cdr3_aa: CASSLAGTEFNQPQHF; cdr3_nt: TGTGCCAGCAGCTTAGCGGGGACAGAATTCAATCAGCCCCAGCATTTT
j_call: TRBJ1-3; d_call: TRBD1; v_call: TRBV6-5; cdr3_length: 14; clone_size: .; cdr3_aa: CASSWDSSGNTIYF; cdr3_nt: TGTGCCAGCAGTTGGGACAGCTCTGGAAACACCATATATTTT
j_call: TRBJ2-1; d_call: TRBD2; v_call: TRBV5-1; cdr3_length: 15; clone_size: .; cdr3_aa: CASSLGTSGGDEQFF; cdr3_nt: TGCGCCAGCAGCTTGGGGACTAGCGGGGGGGATGAGCAGTTCTTC
j_call: TRBJ1-6; d_call: .; v_call: TRBV9; cdr3_length: 14; clone_size: .; cdr3_aa: CASSPSSYNSPLHF; cdr3_nt: TGTGCCAGCAGCCCCTCCTCCTATAATTCACCCCTCCACTTT
j_call: TRBJ1-1; d_call: .; v_call: TRBV15; cdr3_length: 15; clone_size: .; cdr3_aa: CATSRATGWNTEAFF; cdr3_nt: TGTGCCACCAGCAGAGCAACAGGGTGGAACACTGAAGCTTTCTTT
j_call: TRBJ2-1; d_call: TRBD2; v_call: TRBV2; cdr3_length: 18; clone_size: .; cdr3_aa: CASGTNSGGGGAYNEQFF; cdr3_nt: TGTGCCTCCGGGACGAACTCCGGGGGCGGGGGGGCTTACAATGAGCAGTTCTTC
j_call: TRBJ1-4; d_call: TRBD1; v_call: TRBV2; cdr3_length: 13; clone_size: .; cdr3_aa: CASSGQGGEKLFF; cdr3_nt: TGTGCCAGCTCCGGACAGGGGGGTGAAAAACTGTTTTTT
j_call: TRBJ1-1; d_call: TRBD1; v_call: TRBV6-5; cdr3_length: 13; clone_size: .; cdr3_aa: CASIQGASTEAFF; cdr3_nt: TGTGCCAGCATCCAGGGGGCCAGCACTGAAGCTTTCTTT
j_call: TRBJ1-2; d_call: TRBD1; v_call: TRBV18; cdr3_length: 14; clone_size: .; cdr3_aa: CASSLDRANYGYTF; cdr3_nt: TGTGCCAGCTCATTGGACAGGGCAAACTATGGCTACACCTTC
j_call: TRBJ1-6; d_call: .; v_call: TRBV10-3; cdr3_length: 14; clone_size: few; cdr3_aa: CAIKGEGYNSPLHF; cdr3_nt: TGTGCCATCAAGGGGGAGGGCTATAATTCACCCCTCCACTTT
j_call: TRBJ2-7; d_call: TRBD1; v_call: TRBV19; cdr3_length: 13; clone_size: .; cdr3_aa: CASSMWDRDEQYF; cdr3_nt: TGTGCCAGTAGTATGTGGGACAGGGACGAGCAGTACTTC
j_call: TRBJ1-1; d_call: .; v_call: TRBV27; cdr3_length: 15; clone_size: .; cdr3_aa: CASSLSRGGLTEAFF; cdr3_nt: TGTGCCAGCAGTTTATCCCGCGGGGGCCTAACTGAAGCTTTCTTT
j_call: TRBJ2-1; d_call: .; v_call: TRBV5-1; cdr3_length: 17; clone_size: .; cdr3_aa: CASSLVGGILSYNEQFF; cdr3_nt: TGCGCCAGCAGCTTGGTCGGGGGAATACTGTCCTACAATGAGCAGTTCTTC
j_call: TRBJ2-1; d_call: .; v_call: TRBV27; cdr3_length: 15; clone_size: .; cdr3_aa: CASSYGGIWDNEQFF; cdr3_nt: TGTGCCAGCAGTTATGGGGGGATCTGGGACAATGAGCAGTTCTTC
j_call: TRBJ1-6; d_call: .; v_call: TRBV5-8; cdr3_length: 16; clone_size: once; cdr3_aa: CASSLAGVWYGSPLHF; cdr3_nt: TGTGCCAGCAGCTTGGCAGGGGTGTGGTACGGTTCACCCCTCCACTTT
j_call: TRBJ1-5; d_call: .; v_call: TRBV9; cdr3_length: 15; clone_size: .; cdr3_aa: CASSSEGGANQPQHF; cdr3_nt: TGTGCCAGCAGCTCCGAGGGGGGGGCAAATCAGCCCCAGCATTTT
j_call: TRBJ1-1; d_call: TRBD1; v_call: TRBV4-1; cdr3_length: 15; clone_size: .; cdr3_aa: CASSLQQGVNTEAFF; cdr3_nt: TGCGCCAGCAGCCTACAACAGGGGGTTAACACTGAAGCTTTCTTT
j_call: TRBJ1-2; d_call: .; v_call: TRBV28; cdr3_length: 13; clone_size: .; cdr3_aa: CASSGDSNYGYTF; cdr3_nt: TGTGCCAGCAGTGGGGACTCTAACTATGGCTACACCTTC
j_call: TRBJ1-4; d_call: .; v_call: TRBV4-1; cdr3_length: 15; clone_size: .; cdr3_aa: CASSQDPGIGEKLFF; cdr3_nt: TGCGCCAGCAGCCAAGATCCGGGAATCGGCGAAAAACTGTTTTTT
j_call: TRBJ1-2; d_call: .; v_call: TRBV2; cdr3_length: 12; clone_size: .; cdr3_aa: CASGRAVQGYTF; cdr3_nt: TGTGCCAGCGGGAGGGCCGTCCAGGGCTACACCTTC
j_call: TRBJ2-7; d_call: TRBD2; v_call: TRBV4-3; cdr3_length: 17; clone_size: .; cdr3_aa: CASSQDSGVAGGYEQYF; cdr3_nt: TGCGCCAGCAGCCAAGATAGTGGGGTAGCGGGGGGTTACGAGCAGTACTTC
j_call: TRBJ1-5; d_call: .; v_call: TRBV12-3/TRBV12-4; cdr3_length: 11; clone_size: .; cdr3_aa: CASSFGGPQHF; cdr3_nt: TGTGCCAGCAGTTTCGGTGGGCCCCAGCATTTT
j_call: TRBJ2-2; d_call: .; v_call: TRBV27; cdr3_length: 14; clone_size: .; cdr3_aa: CASSLTANTGELFF; cdr3_nt: TGTGCCAGCAGTTTAACAGCGAACACCGGGGAGCTGTTTTTT
j_call: TRBJ1-2; d_call: .; v_call: TRBV11-2; cdr3_length: 13; clone_size: once; cdr3_aa: CASSMGEGYGYTF; cdr3_nt: TGTGCCAGCAGTATGGGCGAGGGCTATGGCTACACCTTC
j_call: TRBJ1-2; d_call: TRBD1; v_call: TRBV3-1/TRBV3-2; cdr3_length: 16; clone_size: .; cdr3_aa: CASSQDRQGRDYGYTF; cdr3_nt: TGTGCCAGCAGCCAAGATCGACAGGGGCGCGACTATGGCTACACCTTC
j_call: TRBJ1-2; d_call: TRBD1; v_call: TRBV6-2/TRBV6-3; cdr3_length: 15; clone_size: .; cdr3_aa: CASSYGSTGMYGYTF; cdr3_nt: TGTGCCAGCAGTTATGGCTCGACAGGGATGTATGGCTACACCTTC
j_call: TRBJ1-5; d_call: .; v_call: TRBV7-8; cdr3_length: 15; clone_size: .; cdr3_aa: CASSLGAGISQPQHF; cdr3_nt: TGTGCCAGCAGCTTAGGAGCGGGTATTAGTCAGCCCCAGCATTTT
j_call: TRBJ2-1; d_call: TRBD2; v_call: TRBV3-1/TRBV3-2; cdr3_length: 18; clone_size: .; cdr3_aa: CASSPRLAGGGNYNEQFF; cdr3_nt: TGTGCCAGCAGTCCCAGACTAGCGGGGGGTGGGAATTACAATGAGCAGTTCTTC
j_call: TRBJ2-3; d_call: .; v_call: TRBV7-2; cdr3_length: 15; clone_size: .; cdr3_aa: CASSPWTASTDTQYF; cdr3_nt: TGTGCCAGCAGCCCCTGGACAGCTAGCACAGATACGCAGTATTTT
j_call: TRBJ1-2; d_call: .; v_call: TRBV28; cdr3_length: 13; clone_size: .; cdr3_aa: CASSLPSRYGYTF; cdr3_nt: TGTGCCAGCAGTTTACCTTCGCGCTATGGCTACACCTTC
j_call: TRBJ2-5; d_call: TRBD2; v_call: TRBV9; cdr3_length: 15; clone_size: .; cdr3_aa: CASSVAAGDQETQYF; cdr3_nt: TGTGCCAGCAGCGTAGCGGCGGGGGACCAAGAGACCCAGTACTTC